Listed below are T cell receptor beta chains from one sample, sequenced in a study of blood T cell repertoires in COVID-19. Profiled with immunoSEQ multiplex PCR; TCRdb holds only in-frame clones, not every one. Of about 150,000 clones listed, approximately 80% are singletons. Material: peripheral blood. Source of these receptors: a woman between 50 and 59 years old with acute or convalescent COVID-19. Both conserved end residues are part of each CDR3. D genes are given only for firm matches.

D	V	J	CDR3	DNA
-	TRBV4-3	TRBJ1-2	CASSQDTGTGYGYTF	TGCGCCAGCAGCCAAGACACAGGGACGGGATATGGCTACACCTTC
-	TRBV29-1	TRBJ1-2	CSVLVPNYGYTF	TGCAGCGTTCTTGTCCCTAACTATGGCTACACCTTC
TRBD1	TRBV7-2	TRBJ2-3	CASSFKGGQGGDTQYF	TGTGCCAGCAGCTTTAAGGGCGGACAGGGTGGAGATACGCAGTATTTT
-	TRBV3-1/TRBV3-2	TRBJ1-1	CASQRGWDTEAFF	TGTGCCAGCCAGCGGGGGTGGGACACTGAAGCTTTCTTT
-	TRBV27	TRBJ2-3	CASKFEGSSLPDTQYF	TGTGCCAGCAAATTCGAGGGTTCGAGTCTGCCAGATACGCAGTATTTT
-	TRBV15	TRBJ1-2	CATSEYQVQVGGYTF	TGTGCCACCAGCGAGTACCAGGTTCAGGTTGGGGGCTACACCTTC
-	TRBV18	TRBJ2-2	CASVSLALNTGELFF	TGTGCCAGTGTCTCGCTAGCCCTAAACACCGGGGAGCTGTTTTTT
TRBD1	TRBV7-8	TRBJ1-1	CASSTQGANTEAFF	TGTGCCAGCAGCACACAGGGGGCGAACACTGAAGCTTTCTTT
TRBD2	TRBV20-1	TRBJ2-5	CSASSAGGLQETQYF	TGCAGTGCTAGTAGCGCGGGGGGACTCCAAGAGACCCAGTACTTC
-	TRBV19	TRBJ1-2	CASRVRSQDYGYTF	TGTGCCAGTAGGGTCAGGTCCCAAGATTATGGCTACACCTTC
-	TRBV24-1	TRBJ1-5	CATSDPQGDPQHF	TGTGCCACCAGTGACCCACAGGGTGATCCCCAGCATTTT
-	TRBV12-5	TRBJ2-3	CASARSTEGDTQYF	TGTGCTAGTGCCCGGAGTACAGAGGGAGATACGCAGTATTTT
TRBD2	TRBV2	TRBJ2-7	CASSALAGITYEQYF	TGTGCCAGCAGTGCGCTAGCGGGGATTACCTACGAGCAGTACTTC
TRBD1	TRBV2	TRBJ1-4	CASRPQGVREKLFF	TGTGCCAGCAGACCCCAGGGGGTCCGTGAAAAACTGTTTTTT
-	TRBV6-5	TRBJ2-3	CASRTDRPNTQYF	TGTGCCAGCAGGACAGACCGGCCCAATACGCAGTATTTT